This T cell receptor (beta chain) was sequenced during a study of shared clonotypes between healthy human individuals. As for this clone: In the same sample, other DNA sequences code for this CDR3.

Only in-frame clones appear in the TCRdb table, and some are missing; sequencing was by immunoSEQ multiplex PCR. In the table there are some 580,000 clones, more than 95% of which are singletons. In the naive CD8 group, cells lacked CD45RO and were positively selected for CCR7, so terminally differentiated effector memory CD45RA+ cells were left out. CDR3 length: 12 amino acids. CDR1 and CDR2 (germline): SGHAT, FQNNGV. Trimming pared 5 bases from V and 0 bases from J, leaving 3 bases between. Sequenced input: naive CD8+ T cells sorted from blood. The clonotype originates from a man aged 30 to 45 in good health. The rearrangement joins TRBV11-2 to TRBJ2-3, with D unclear. CDR3 protein: CASSLSTDTQYF. Written as DNA, the CDR3 is TGTGCCAGCAGCCTAAGCACAGATACGCAGTATTTT.